The present T cell receptor beta chain was sequenced within a study of shared clonotypes between healthy human individuals. Unmatched junction bases numbered 12, after V lost 4 bases and J lost 11 bases. The germline V gene has CDR1 SEHNR and CDR2 FQNEAQ (reference sequence). The CDR3 is 15 residues long. Healthy and HIV-negative, the adult donors had no recent acute infections or vaccinations. The donors, all of them Caucasian adults, lived in Nashville, Tennessee. The sample holds one count of this clone. Replicate PCRs run on sorted subsets employed 150 to 250 ng DNA, approximately 30,000 T cell genomes. The protocol was immunoSEQ multiplex PCR, while the TCRdb copy is restricted to in-frame clones and leaves out a portion. The sample comprises about 380,000 clones, 96% of which are singletons, and approximately 0.32% rests with the top ten.

The V gene is TRBV7-9, the J gene TRBJ2-4; 9 bases are a match to TRBD1. The origin of this receptor is a man aged 25-45 years in good health. What was sequenced was memory CD8+ T cells sorted from blood. This sample's subset: CD45RO+ cells pooled with CCR7-negative TemRA cells. DNA for the CDR3: TGTGCCAGCAGCTCAACAACAGGGGGCGGGTCGGTTCAGTACTTC. Amino acids: CASSSTTGGGSVQYF.